A selection of T cell receptor beta chains follows, all from one sample in a study of OX40 agonist ivuxolimab in advanced cancers. TCRdb keeps only in-frame clones here, not all; method: immunoSEQ multiplex PCR. Of 95,000 or so clones detected, approximately 85% appear once; the ten largest clones hold 3% to 4%. Sequences were derived from CD4+ or CD8+ T cells sorted from blood, sampled in a trial of the OX40 agonist ivuxolimab. The source is an adult with an advanced solid tumor such as melanoma, head and neck, liver or kidney cancer. Each CDR3 is given with its conserved first and last residue. The order of the fields is clone size, D gene, J gene, V gene, CDR3 DNA, CDR3 protein. A D gene is named only where the DNA matches it firmly. The listing skips clone size in some rows; elsewhere it reads once, few, many or a size class.

NA,NA,TRBJ2-7,TRBV5-4,TGTGCCAGCAGCCAAGATCAGATGGCAGGGTTGAACTACGAGCAGTACTTC,CASSQDQMAGLNYEQYF
NA,TRBD2,TRBJ2-1,TRBV7-9,TGTGCCAGCAGCTTACACACTAGCGGTCTTTACAATGAGCAGTTCTTC,CASSLHTSGLYNEQFF
NA,TRBD2,TRBJ2-3,TRBV30,TGTGCCTGGATGGAGGGCCAGGGAGGGTCAGATACGCAGTATTTT,CAWMEGQGGSDTQYF
NA,NA,TRBJ1-6,TRBV6-6,TGTGCCAGCAGTTACGACGGGAATTCACCCCTCCACTTT,CASSYDGNSPLHF
NA,NA,TRBJ2-1,TRBV27,TGTGCCAGCAGTCCCGGGACCTCTGGGCCCTCCTACAATGAGCAGTTCTTC,CASSPGTSGPSYNEQFF
NA,NA,TRBJ1-5,TRBV4-2,TGTGCCAGCAGCCAAGATACGGGTACTAGCAATCAGCCCCAGCATTTT,CASSQDTGTSNQPQHF
NA,NA,TRBJ2-1,TRBV20-1,TGCAGTGCTACGATGAATGAGCAGTTCTTC,CSATMNEQFF
NA,NA,TRBJ1-2,TRBV5-1,TGCGCCAGCGAGCCAGTTTGGGGCTACACCTTC,CASEPVWGYTF
NA,NA,TRBJ1-5,TRBV19,TGTGCCAGTAGGGTGCACAGGTATATAGATAGCAATCAGCCCCAGCATTTT,CASRVHRYIDSNQPQHF
NA,NA,TRBJ2-5,TRBV7-9,TGTGCCAGCAGCCCGGAGACGGAACAAGAGACCCAGTACTTC,CASSPETEQETQYF
NA,NA,TRBJ1-1,TRBV7-9,TGTGCCAGCAGCATCGACGTGGGTAGTGAGGATCAAGCTTTCTTT,CASSIDVGSEDQAFF
once,NA,TRBJ2-4,TRBV28,TGTGCCAGCAGTTTAGGGAGGCGAGGAAACATTCAGTACTTC,CASSLGRRGNIQYF
NA,NA,TRBJ2-1,TRBV5-1,TGCGCCAGCAGCTTGGAGGGGGATAGCAATGAGCAGTTCTTC,CASSLEGDSNEQFF
NA,NA,TRBJ1-4,TRBV19,TGTGCCAGTAGTATCGGGCAGGGATTCGAAAAACTGTTTTTT,CASSIGQGFEKLFF
NA,TRBD1,TRBJ1-2,TRBV4-2,TGTGCCAGCAGCCAAGCCGCCCAGACAGGGTTCCTCTTCGGGGGCTACACCTTC,CASSQAAQTGFLFGGYTF
NA,NA,TRBJ2-3,TRBV9,TGTGCCAGCAGCGTATGGGGGTTAAGCACAGATACGCAGTATTTT,CASSVWGLSTDTQYF
NA,TRBD2,TRBJ2-3,TRBV7-8,TGTGCCAGCAGCTTCGCGGGGGGCGGCCCAGATACGCAGTATTTT,CASSFAGGGPDTQYF
once,NA,TRBJ2-7,TRBV7-9,TGTGCCAGCAGCAAAGGGGGGGGGAAAGAGCAGTACTTC,CASSKGGGKEQYF
NA,NA,TRBJ2-7,TRBV6-5,TGTGCCAGCAGTTCGACTCCCCGGGACCTCACCTACGAGCAGTACTTC,CASSSTPRDLTYEQYF
NA,TRBD2,TRBJ2-1,TRBV5-1,TGCGCCAGCAGCTTGTCCCCTAGCGGGAGAGGTGAGCAGTTCTTC,CASSLSPSGRGEQFF
NA,NA,TRBJ2-1,TRBV7-3,TGTGCCAGCAGCTTAGTTGTCGTGGGTGGTGAGCAGTTCTTC,CASSLVVVGGEQFF
medium-sized,TRBD2,TRBJ2-7,TRBV13,TGTGCCAGCAGCTTAAGCGGGACCTCCTACGAGCAGTACTTC,CASSLSGTSYEQYF
NA,TRBD2,TRBJ2-5,TRBV30,TGTGCCTGGAGGAGAACCTTACCGGGACTAGCGCTTAAAGAGACCCAGTACTTC,CAWRRTLPGLALKETQYF
NA,NA,TRBJ1-1,TRBV2,TGTGCCAGCAGTGACACGGGGATGGGCACTGAAGCTTTCTTT,CASSDTGMGTEAFF
NA,NA,TRBJ1-4,TRBV25-1,TGTGCCAGCAGTGCTACACGGTTGGGCGAAAAACTGTTTTTT,CASSATRLGEKLFF
NA,NA,TRBJ1-5,TRBV11-1,TGTGCCAGCAGCTTCTCACACGGTGAGAATCAGCCCCAGCATTTT,CASSFSHGENQPQHF
NA,NA,TRBJ2-1,TRBV21-1,TGTGCCAGCACCTCCCGGGGCGGGGGGAGCTCCTACAATGAGCAGTTCTTC,CASTSRGGGSSYNEQFF
NA,NA,TRBJ1-1,TRBV5-5,TGTGCCAGCAGCTATGGGAGCACTGAAGCTTTCTTT,CASSYGSTEAFF
NA,TRBD2,TRBJ2-1,TRBV27,TGTGCCAGCAGTTTATGGCTCGGGACTAGGAACACTGAGCAGTTCTTC,CASSLWLGTRNTEQFF
NA,TRBD1,TRBJ2-3,TRBV7-2,TGTGCCAGCAGCCCCGGACAGGAAACGCAGTATTTT,CASSPGQETQYF
NA,NA,TRBJ2-7,TRBV30,TGTGCCTGGGGTAGGGTCCCGTACGAGCAGTACTTC,CAWGRVPYEQYF
NA,NA,TRBJ1-2,TRBV11-2,TGTGCCAGCAGCTTAGGGCCGACTAACTATGGCTACACCTTC,CASSLGPTNYGYTF
once,TRBD1,TRBJ1-5,TRBV19,TGTGCCAGTAGTCGGGGGACAGGGGGGTATCAGCCCCAGCATTTT,CASSRGTGGYQPQHF
NA,TRBD2,TRBJ2-2,TRBV4-3,TGCGCCAGCAGCCAAGATCTACTCGGCGGGAGGAAAGACGGGGAGCTGTTTTTT,CASSQDLLGGRKDGELFF
NA,TRBD1,TRBJ1-4,TRBV30,TGTGCCTGGACTGGACAGGGAATCGGAGCAACTAATGAAAAACTGTTTTTT,CAWTGQGIGATNEKLFF
NA,NA,TRBJ2-7,TRBV4-1,TGCGCCAGCAGCCAAAACCCCGTCTCGGGGCTCCGGGAGCAGTACTTC,CASSQNPVSGLREQYF
NA,TRBD2,TRBJ2-7,TRBV7-2,TGTGCCAGCAGCTTAGTCGCTAGCGGGATCTCCTACGAGCAGTACTTC,CASSLVASGISYEQYF
NA,NA,TRBJ1-1,TRBV6-6,TGTGCCAGCAGTTACCGCTGGGGGACTGAAGCTTTCTTT,CASSYRWGTEAFF
NA,NA,TRBJ2-7,TRBV18,TGTGCCAGCTCACCATCCGACGGGTCCTACGAGCAGTACTTC,CASSPSDGSYEQYF